A selection of T cell receptor beta chains follows, all from one sample in a study of CD4+ T cells in melanoma. Measured with immunoSEQ multiplex PCR; TCRdb has only the in-frame clones, and not every one. The sample lists approximately 9,400 clones, around two thirds occurring once. The sample consisted of cells from a culture (not recorded whether cultured in vitro). The receptors here all came from a human donor with melanoma. CDR3s include the opening cysteine and the closing phenylalanine or tryptophan. Fields, in order: J gene, clone size, D gene, V gene, CDR3 protein, CDR3 DNA. D genes are given only for firm matches. Only part of the rows carry a size: once, few, many, or a class if the clone is expanded.

J: TRBJ1-2
size: -
D: -
V: TRBV5-1
CDR3: CASSLGRGSLYGYTF
DNA: TGCGCCAGCAGCTTAGGGAGGGGGAGCCTCTATGGCTACACCTTC

J: TRBJ2-2
size: few
D: -
V: TRBV4-1
CDR3: CASTPGGARRLPGELFF
DNA: TGCGCCAGCACTCCTGGAGGGGCTAGGAGGTTGCCCGGGGAGCTGTTTTTT

J: TRBJ2-3
size: few
D: -
V: TRBV4-2
CDR3: CASSPLASTDTQYF
DNA: TGTGCCAGCAGCCCGTTGGCTAGCACAGATACGCAGTATTTT

J: TRBJ1-1
size: few
D: -
V: TRBV9
CDR3: CASSTRPERAEAFF
DNA: TGTGCCAGCAGCACGCGCCCCGAACGGGCTGAAGCTTTCTTT

J: TRBJ1-6
size: few
D: -
V: TRBV19
CDR3: CASSISRWGSAVSPLHF
DNA: TGTGCCAGTAGTATTTCGCGATGGGGGTCCGCCGTTTCACCCCTCCACTTT

J: TRBJ1-2
size: few
D: -
V: TRBV6-5
CDR3: CASSFTAYYGYTF
DNA: TGTGCCAGCAGTTTCACAGCCTACTATGGCTACACCTTC

J: TRBJ2-6
size: once
D: -
V: TRBV11-2
CDR3: CASSSQSAGANVLTF
DNA: TGTGCCAGCAGCTCCCAATCGGCTGGGGCCAACGTCCTGACTTTC

J: TRBJ1-2
size: -
D: -
V: TRBV7-9
CDR3: CASSQAGERYTF
DNA: TGTGCCAGCAGCCAAGCCGGGGAGCGCTACACCTTC

J: TRBJ1-3
size: few
D: -
V: TRBV5-4
CDR3: CASSLAGGWSGNTIYF
DNA: TGTGCCAGCAGCTTGGCCGGGGGCTGGTCCGGAAACACCATATATTTT

J: TRBJ2-2
size: -
D: -
V: TRBV30
CDR3: CAWSVPSLRGTPGELFF
DNA: TGTGCCTGGAGTGTACCCTCCCTCAGGGGAACACCGGGGGAGCTGTTTTTT

J: TRBJ2-2
size: -
D: -
V: TRBV7-2
CDR3: CASSREFTGELFF
DNA: TGTGCCAGCAGCCGCGAGTTCACCGGGGAGCTGTTTTTT